A single T cell receptor (beta chain) is shown here with its context. The target antigen is unknown. TCRdb independently ran MiXCR on the RACE reads; one entry per CDR3 protein. The table records more than 300,000 distinct CDR3 sequences, 5.1% of them present only once. Unmatched junction bases numbered 8, after V lost 2 bases and J lost 4 bases. Germline CDR1 and CDR2: KGHSH and LQKENI. CDR3 length equals 16 residues. The entry originates in a study of human T cells and chemical hapten exposure. Across the whole study: Epicutaneous patch tests delivered 0.01% DPC to the upper back, with evaluation at 6 days.

Study-wide findings and caveats: Relative to control repertoires, expanded TCRs gave rise to significantly more large CDR3 similarity clusters.

Time point noted: pre-sensitization, week 0. Noted treatment: therapeutic diphenylcyclopropenone sensitization with weekly scalp DPC. Every patch test was put on after a blood sample was taken. The specimen comprised whole blood, sampled in connection with sensitization to the hapten diphenylcyclopropenone (DPC). The source of this sequence is a woman between 50 and 59 years old with alopecia areata. Some clones in this sample may be carry-over from other donors' samples. The V call is TRBV18, the J call TRBJ1-2; 9 bases match TRBD1. The CDR3 DNA sequence: TGTGCCAGCTCACCAGGCCCTGGACAGGGGACCTATGGCTACACCTTC. This encodes CASSPGPGQGTYGYTF.